This T cell receptor beta chain was captured in a study of spatial heterogeneity in lung cancer. Broader study findings: How many expanded intratumoral alpha and beta TCRs were present tracked the tumor mutation count, which was a count of nonsynonymous mutations.

Time point of the sample: sample taken at primary tumor resection. The donors comprised around 72 untreated early-stage non-small cell lung cancer patients. Trimming shortened V by 0 bases and J by 4 bases, and 16 bases separated the two germline ends. CDR1 is MGHRA, CDR2 YSYEKL, per germline. The CDR3 spans 17 residues. Unique molecular identifiers, one per molecule, were present on every TCR cDNA molecule. TCRdb reprocessed the 5' RACE reads via MiXCR and lists one record per CDR3 protein. The repertoire holds 12,000 to 15,000 distinct CDR3 sequences, with around 6.6% as singletons. Relative to its sample, this clonotype is medium-sized (0.01 to 0.1%). Its cognate antigen is unknown.

This TCR was recovered from a male donor with early-stage non-small cell lung cancer. The sample here was lung tumor tissue, taken at surgery. The chain uses TRBV4-1 and TRBJ1-5; weak D call: TRBD1 (6 bases). CDR3 loop: CASSQDVTGTSNQPQHF. The CDR3 nucleotides read TGCGCCAGCAGCCAAGATGTAACAGGGACCTCAAATCAGCCCCAGCATTTT.